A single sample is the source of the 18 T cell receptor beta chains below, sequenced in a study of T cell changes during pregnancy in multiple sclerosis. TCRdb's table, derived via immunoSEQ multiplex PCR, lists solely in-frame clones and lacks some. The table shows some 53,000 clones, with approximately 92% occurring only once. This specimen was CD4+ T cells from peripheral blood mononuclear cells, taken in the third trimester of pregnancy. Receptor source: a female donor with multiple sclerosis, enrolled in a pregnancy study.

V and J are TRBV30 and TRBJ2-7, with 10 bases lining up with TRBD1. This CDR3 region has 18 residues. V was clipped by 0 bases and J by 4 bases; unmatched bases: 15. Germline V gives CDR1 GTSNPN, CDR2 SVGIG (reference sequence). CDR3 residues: CAWSVTPAGTGVGYEQYF. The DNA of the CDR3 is TGTGCCTGGAGTGTAACCCCCGCCGGGACAGGGGTGGGGTACGAGCAGTACTTC. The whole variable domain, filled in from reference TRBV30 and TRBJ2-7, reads SQTIHQWPATLVQPVGSPLSLECTVEGTSNPNLYWYRQAAGRGLQLLFYSVGIGQISSEVPQNLSASRPQDRQFILSSKKLLLSDSGFYLCAWSVTPAGTGVGYEQYFGPGTRLTVT.

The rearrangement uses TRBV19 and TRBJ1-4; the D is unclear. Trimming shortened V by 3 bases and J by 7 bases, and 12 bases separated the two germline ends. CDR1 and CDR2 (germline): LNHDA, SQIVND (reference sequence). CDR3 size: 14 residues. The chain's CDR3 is CASSIPPGFEKLFF. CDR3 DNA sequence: TGTGCCAGTAGTATTCCACCGGGTTTTGAAAAACTGTTTTTT.

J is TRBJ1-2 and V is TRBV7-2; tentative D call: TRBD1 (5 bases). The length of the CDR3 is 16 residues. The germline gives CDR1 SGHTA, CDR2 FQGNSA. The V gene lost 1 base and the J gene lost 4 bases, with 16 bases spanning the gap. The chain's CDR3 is CASSLDPFGGPYGYTF. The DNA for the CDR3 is TGTGCCAGCAGCTTAGATCCCTTCGGGGGACCCTATGGCTACACCTTC.

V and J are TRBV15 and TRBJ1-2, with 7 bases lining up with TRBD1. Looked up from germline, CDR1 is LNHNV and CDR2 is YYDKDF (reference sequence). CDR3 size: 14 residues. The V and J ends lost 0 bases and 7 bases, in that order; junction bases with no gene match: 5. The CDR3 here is CATSRDDRAFGYTF. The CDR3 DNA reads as TGTGCCACCAGCAGAGATGACAGGGCCTTTGGCTACACCTTC.

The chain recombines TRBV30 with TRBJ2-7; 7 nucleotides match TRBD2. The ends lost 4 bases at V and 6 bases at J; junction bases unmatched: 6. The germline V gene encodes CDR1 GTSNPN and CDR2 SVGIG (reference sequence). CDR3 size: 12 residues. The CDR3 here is CAWTAGLSEQYF. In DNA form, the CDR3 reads TGTGCCTGGACAGCGGGGTTAAGCGAGCAGTACTTC.

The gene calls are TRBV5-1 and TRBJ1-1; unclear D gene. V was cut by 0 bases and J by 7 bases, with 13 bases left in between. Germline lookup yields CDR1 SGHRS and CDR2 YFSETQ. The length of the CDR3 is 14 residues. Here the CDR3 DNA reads TGCGCCAGCAGCTTGGCAACGGGAATAATTGAAGCTTTCTTT. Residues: CASSLATGIIEAFF.

CDR3 nucleotides: TGTGCCAGTAGTATATTCGGGACAGGGGTGAGGGGCTACACCTTC. It codes for CASSIFGTGVRGYTF. The chain carries TRBV19 and TRBJ1-2; 10 nucleotides match TRBD1. Unmatched junction bases numbered 8, after V lost 2 bases and J lost 8 bases. The CDR3 has 15 residues. Germline loops: CDR1 LNHDA, CDR2 SQIVND (reference sequence).

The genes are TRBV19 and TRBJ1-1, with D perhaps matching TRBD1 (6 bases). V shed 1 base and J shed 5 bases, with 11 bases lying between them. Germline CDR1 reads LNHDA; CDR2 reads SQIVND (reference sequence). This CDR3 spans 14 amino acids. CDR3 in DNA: TGTGCCAGTAGTATAGCACAGGGTGGGACTGAAGCTTTCTTT. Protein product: CASSIAQGGTEAFF.

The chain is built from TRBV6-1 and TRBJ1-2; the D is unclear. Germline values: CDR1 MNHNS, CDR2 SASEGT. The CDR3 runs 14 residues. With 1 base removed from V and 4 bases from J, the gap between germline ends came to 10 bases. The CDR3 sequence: CASSEVGSSYGYTF. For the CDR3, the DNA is TGTGCCAGCAGTGAAGTTGGCAGTTCCTATGGCTACACCTTC.

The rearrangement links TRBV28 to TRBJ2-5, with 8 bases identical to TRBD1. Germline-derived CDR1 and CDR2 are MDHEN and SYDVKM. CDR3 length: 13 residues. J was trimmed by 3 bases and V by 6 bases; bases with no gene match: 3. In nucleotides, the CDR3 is TGTGCCAGCAGCAAGGACAGGGAAGAGACCCAGTACTTC. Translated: CASSKDREETQYF. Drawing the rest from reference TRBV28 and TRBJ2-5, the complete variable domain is DVKVTQSSRYLVKRTGEKVFLECVQDMDHENMFWYRQDPGLGLRLIYFSYDVKMKEKGDIPEGYSVSREKKERFSLILESASTNQTSMYLCASSKDREETQYFGPGTRLLVL.

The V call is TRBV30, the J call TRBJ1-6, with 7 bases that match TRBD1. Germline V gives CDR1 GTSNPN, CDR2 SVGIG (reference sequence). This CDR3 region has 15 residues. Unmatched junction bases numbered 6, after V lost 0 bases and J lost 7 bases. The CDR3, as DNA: TGTGCCTGGAGTGTATGGGACAGCCAAAATTCACCCCTCCACTTT. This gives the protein CAWSVWDSQNSPLHF.

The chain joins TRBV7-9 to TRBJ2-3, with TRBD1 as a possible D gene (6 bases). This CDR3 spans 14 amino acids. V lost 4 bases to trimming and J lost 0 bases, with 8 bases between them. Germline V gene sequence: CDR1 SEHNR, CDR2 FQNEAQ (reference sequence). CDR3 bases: TGTGCCAGCAGCTCAGGACAGAGCACAGATACGCAGTATTTT. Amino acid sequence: CASSSGQSTDTQYF.

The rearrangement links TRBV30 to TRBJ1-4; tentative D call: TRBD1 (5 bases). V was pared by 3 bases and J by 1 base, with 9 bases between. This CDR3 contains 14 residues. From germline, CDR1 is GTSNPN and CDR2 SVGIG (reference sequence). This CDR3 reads CAWSRARTNEKLFF. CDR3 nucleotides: TGTGCCTGGAGCAGGGCCCGAACTAATGAAAAACTGTTTTTT.

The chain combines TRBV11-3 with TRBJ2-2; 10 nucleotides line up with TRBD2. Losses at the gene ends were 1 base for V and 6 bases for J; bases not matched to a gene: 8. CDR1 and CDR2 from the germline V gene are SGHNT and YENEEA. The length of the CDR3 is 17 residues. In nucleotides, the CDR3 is TGTGCCAGCAGCTTAGGTCTAGCGGGAGAGGGTTCCGGGGAGCTGTTTTTT. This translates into CASSLGLAGEGSGELFF.

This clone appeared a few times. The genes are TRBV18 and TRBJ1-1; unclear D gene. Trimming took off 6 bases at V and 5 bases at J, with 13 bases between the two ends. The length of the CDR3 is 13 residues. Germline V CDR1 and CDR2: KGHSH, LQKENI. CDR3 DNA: TGTGCCAGCTCCCTTTGGGGAGAGACTGAAGCTTTCTTT. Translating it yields CASSLWGETEAFF.

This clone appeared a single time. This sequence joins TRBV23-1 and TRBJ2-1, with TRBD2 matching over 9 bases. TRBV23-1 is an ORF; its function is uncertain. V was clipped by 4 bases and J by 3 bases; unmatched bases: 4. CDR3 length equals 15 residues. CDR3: CASSLRLADYNEQFF. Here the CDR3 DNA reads TGCGCCAGCAGTCTTCGACTAGCGGACTACAATGAGCAGTTCTTC.

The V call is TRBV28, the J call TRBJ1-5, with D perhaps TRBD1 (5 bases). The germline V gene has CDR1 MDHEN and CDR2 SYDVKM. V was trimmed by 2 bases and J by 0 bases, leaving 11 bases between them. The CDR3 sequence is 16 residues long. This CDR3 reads CASSLRAGPSNQPQHF. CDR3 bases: TGTGCCAGCAGTTTACGGGCGGGGCCTAGCAATCAGCCCCAGCATTTT.

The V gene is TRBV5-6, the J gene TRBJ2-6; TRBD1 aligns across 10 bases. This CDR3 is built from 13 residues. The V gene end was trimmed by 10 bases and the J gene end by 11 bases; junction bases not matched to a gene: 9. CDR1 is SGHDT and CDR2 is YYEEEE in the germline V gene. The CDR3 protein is CASDRGRRDVLTF. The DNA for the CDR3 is TGTGCCTCCGACAGGGGGCGGAGGGACGTCCTGACTTTC.